This T cell receptor beta chain was sequenced in a study of blood T cells in healthy people across ages. Findings and caveats of the study: No conclusive comparison of naive versus antigen-experienced cells was possible with unsorted PBMCs.

A second PCR, run for roughly 7 to 11 cycles, used a sample-barcoded 5' primer plus a J-beta primer mix. MiXCR, applied by TCRdb to the 5' RACE reads, yields one record per CDR3 protein. The table lists 270,000 or so distinct CDR3 sequences, 25% to 30% of them singletons, with roughly 28% in the top ten. Each sample used at least 6.5 million PBMCs. This CDR3 has 16 residues. Between the trimmed V and J ends, which lost 0 bases and 0 bases, there was a span of 9 bases. In germline, CDR1 is MNHNY, CDR2 SVGAGI (reference sequence). A remark on this clonotype: The antigen remains unidentified.

This clonotype was obtained from a woman in her 70s in good health. The sample was blood. The chain joins TRBV6-6 to TRBJ1-3; D possibly corresponds to TRBD1 (5 bases). The CDR3: CASSYSGGNSGNTIYF. Here the CDR3 DNA reads TGTGCCAGCAGTTACTCGGGGGGGAACTCTGGAAACACCATATATTTT.